Presented here are 24 T cell receptor beta chains from one specimen sequenced in a study of low-dose radiotherapy and immunotherapy resistance in tumors. A roughly 21-cycle PCR with a constant-region primer and V-primer adapter amplified TCRs. TCRdb re-called the reads with MiXCR, one entry per CDR3 protein. The sample consists of roughly 48,000 distinct CDR3 sequences, approximately 35% of them appearing once. The time point is: after trial treatment. Treatment noted: LDRT plus nivolumab, ipilimumab, low-dose cyclophosphamide and aspirin (RACIN trial). This specimen consisted of PBMCs, obtained after low-dose radiotherapy plus immunotherapy. The receptor set was obtained from a male donor with rectosigmoid adenocarcinoma.

This clonotype was seen many times. The J gene is TRBJ2-7, the V gene TRBV9; D possibly corresponds to TRBD1 (5 bases). V was pared by 0 bases and J by 5 bases, with 9 bases between. Germline lookup yields CDR1 SGDLS and CDR2 YYNGEE. This CDR3 has 13 amino acids. CDR3 region: CASSVEGFDEQYF. The DNA for the CDR3 is TGTGCCAGCAGCGTAGAGGGGTTCGACGAGCAGTACTTC.

This clonotype was seen at least ten times. The CDR3 region is CASRLQGLGTMSTEAFF. The CDR3 DNA reads as TGTGCCAGTAGGCTCCAGGGTCTAGGAACCATGTCAACTGAAGCTTTCTTT. The rearrangement uses TRBV19 and TRBJ1-1, with D possibly matching TRBD1 (5 bases). The CDR3 contains 17 residues. Germline V gene data show CDR1 as LNHDA and CDR2 as SQIVND (reference sequence). V was trimmed by 6 bases and J by 5 bases, leaving 25 bases between them.

This rearrangement joins TRBV25-1 to TRBJ2-6; 8 bases map to TRBD1. The CDR3 totals 19 residues. Germline-derived CDR1 and CDR2 are MGHDK and SYGVNS. V lost 4 bases, J lost 4 bases, and 15 bases stayed unmatched. CDR3 region: CASSVETGEDPPGANVLTF. For the CDR3, the DNA is TGTGCCAGCAGTGTAGAGACAGGGGAGGACCCGCCAGGGGCCAACGTCCTGACTTTC.

This clonotype was counted many times. This chain uses TRBV11-2 with TRBJ1-5; D unresolved. From germline, CDR1 is SGHAT and CDR2 FQNNGV. The CDR3 sequence is 13 residues long. Trimming shortened V by 4 bases and J by 2 bases, and 6 bases separated the two germline ends. The CDR3 here is CASSSKGNQPQHF. Written as DNA, the CDR3 is TGTGCCAGCAGCTCAAAGGGCAATCAGCCCCAGCATTTT.

A remark on this clonotype: This is likely an artifact of a read error, given a far larger clone one base away. The chain has TRBV7-2 and TRBJ2-5; 9 bases align to TRBD2. Germline CDR1 and CDR2: SGHTA and FQGNSA. This CDR3 comprises 16 residues. Trimming took 5 bases from V and 11 from J; bases not matched to a gene: 18. CDR3 sequence: CASSTGGSGGINEQYF. The CDR3 nucleotides read TGTGCCAGCAGCACAGGTGGTAGCGGGGGTATCAATGAGCAGTACTTC.

Note on this clonotype: One end of the junction varies from germline; a read error may be responsible. The V gene is TRBV18, the J gene TRBJ2-3, with 14 bases fitting TRBD2. CDR1 KGHSH and CDR2 LQKENI come from the germline V gene. The CDR3 loop spans 16 amino acids. This CDR3 is CAISLGLAGGTDTQYF. In DNA, the CDR3 is TGTGCCATCTCACTAGGACTAGCGGGGGGCACAGATACGCAATATTTT.

Relative to its sample, this clonotype is medium-sized (0.01 to 0.1%). This chain connects TRBV5-4 to TRBJ2-7, with 8 bases that match TRBD1. This CDR3 contains 14 residues. Trimming cost V 3 bases and J 2 bases; bases outside gene matches: 4. CDR1 SGHNT and CDR2 YYREEE come from the germline V gene (reference sequence). This CDR3 is CASSSDRAPYEQYF. CDR3 sequence (DNA): TGTGCCAGCAGCTCGGACAGGGCTCCCTACGAGCAGTACTTC.

This clonotype was observed many times. The rearrangement uses TRBV10-3 and TRBJ1-2, with 7 positions matching TRBD1. CDR1 is ENHRY and CDR2 is SYGVKD in the germline V gene. This CDR3 spans 14 amino acids. Trimming removed 3 bases from V and 2 bases from J; junction bases left unmatched: 3. CDR3 amino acids: CAISEGTANYGYTF. The CDR3 bases are TGTGCCATCAGTGAAGGGACAGCGAACTATGGCTACACCTTC.

This clonotype has just a few counts. This rearrangement joins TRBV10-3 to TRBJ1-2; possible D gene TRBD1, 6 bases. With 2 bases removed from V and 4 bases from J, the gap between germline ends came to 20 bases. Germline values: CDR1 ENHRY, CDR2 SYGVKD. The CDR3 totals 17 residues. CDR3: CAISEGETGQNLYGYTF. CDR3 DNA sequence: TGTGCCATCAGTGAGGGCGAGACCGGACAGAACCTCTATGGCTACACCTTC.

V usage is TRBV12-3 or TRBV12-4 and J usage is TRBJ2-2, with TRBD2 identical over 7 bases. V lost 5 bases and J lost 4; bases outside the gene matches: 1. This CDR3 region has 13 residues. The CDR3 DNA sequence: TGTGCCAGCAGTGGGAGGGCCACCGGGGAGCTGTTTTTT. Translated: CASSGRATGELFF.

The CDR3 here is CASSPFGGSSYEQYF. The CDR3 nucleotides read TGTGCCAGCAGCCCGTTCGGCGGGTCCTCCTACGAGCAGTACTTC. This chain connects TRBV4-2 to TRBJ2-7; D perhaps matches TRBD2 (5 bases). V was pared by 4 bases and J by 0 bases, with 13 bases between. This CDR3 has 15 amino acids. Germline V gene data show CDR1 as LGHNA and CDR2 as YNFKEQ.

This clonotype was picked up many times. CDR3 sequence reads: CSASSGMGEAFF. The CDR3, as DNA: TGCAGTGCTAGTTCGGGGATGGGTGAAGCTTTCTTT. The rearrangement joins TRBV20-1 to TRBJ1-1; D gene uncertain. This CDR3 spans 12 amino acids. Trimming shortened V by 3 bases and J by 7 bases, and 12 bases separated the two germline ends. Looked up from germline, CDR1 is DFQATT and CDR2 is SNEGSKA (reference sequence).

This clonotype has just one count. The chain combines TRBV7-8 with TRBJ1-1; D remains unclear. Trimming cost V 2 bases and J 5 bases, with 9 bases left between them. Germline V gene lookup returns CDR1 SGHVS and CDR2 FQNEAQ. The CDR3 has 13 residues. In nucleotides, the CDR3 is TGTGCCAGCAGCTTACGAATGGAAACTGAAGCTTTCTTT. As protein: CASSLRMETEAFF.

This clonotype showed up many times. At one boundary the junction diverges from the germline segment, which might be a read error. The chain uses TRBV11-2 and TRBJ2-4, with TRBD2 as a possible D gene (5 bases). The CDR3 spans 13 residues. CDR1 and CDR2 (germline): SGHAT, FQNNGV. In nucleotides, the CDR3 is TGCGCCAGCAGCCAAGAGGGAGTGACCACTCAGGACTTC. Translating gives CASSQEGVTTQDF.

This clonotype came up many times. The chain employs TRBV27 and TRBJ1-1; D unclear. The germline V gene encodes CDR1 MNHEY and CDR2 SMNVEV (reference sequence). V dropped 5 bases and J dropped 3 bases, with 16 bases sitting between them. The CDR3 contains 15 residues. The CDR3: CASSSPRARDTEAFF. The DNA of the CDR3 is TGTGCCAGCAGTAGTCCCCGGGCACGGGACACTGAAGCTTTCTTT.

The chain has TRBV28 and TRBJ1-1; D perhaps matches TRBD1 (5 bases). This CDR3 is built from 14 residues. V was shortened by 7 bases and J by 6 bases, with 18 bases between the two germline ends. From germline, CDR1 is MDHEN and CDR2 SYDVKM. The CDR3 nucleotides are TGTGCCAGCATCCCCCCGGGGGGTTGGTCTGAAGCTTTCTTT. Translating gives CASIPPGGWSEAFF. Using reference TRBV28 and TRBJ1-1 for the parts outside the CDR3, the full variable domain is DVKVTQSSRYLVKRTGEKVFLECVQDMDHENMFWYRQDPGLGLRLIYFSYDVKMKEKGDIPEGYSVSREKKERFSLILESASTNQTSMYLCASIPPGGWSEAFFGQGTRLTVV.

This clonotype showed up many times. The rearrangement joins TRBV28 to TRBJ1-2, with 9 bases fitting TRBD1. The J segment lost 4 bases and the V segment lost 6 bases, leaving 6 bases of the junction unmatched. Germline lookup yields CDR1 MDHEN and CDR2 SYDVKM. There are 14 residues in the CDR3. CDR3 nucleotides: TGTGCCAGCAGGCCTACAGGGGGCAGCTATGGCTACACCTTC. It specifies CASRPTGGSYGYTF.

This clonotype was seen at least ten times. The rearrangement joins TRBV6-2 or TRBV6-3 to TRBJ2-5; D is perhaps TRBD2 (6 bases). Looked up from germline, CDR1 is MNHEY and CDR2 is SVGEGT. Trimming stripped 4 bases from V and 7 bases from J, with 19 bases between. The CDR3 runs 15 residues. CDR3: CASSWDRGVRGTQYF. CDR3 nucleotide sequence: TGTGCCAGCAGTTGGGACCGCGGGGTGAGGGGGACCCAGTACTTC.

The genes are TRBV7-9 and TRBJ2-7; a weak D match, TRBD2 (5 bases). This CDR3 comprises 15 residues. V was clipped by 1 base and J by 5 bases, with 15 bases between them. Germline V gene sequence: CDR1 SEHNR, CDR2 FQNEAQ (reference sequence). In DNA, the CDR3 is TGTGCCAGCAGCTTAGTGAGCGGCCACCCGGACGAGCAGTACTTC. This encodes CASSLVSGHPDEQYF.

This clonotype has at least ten counts. The chain couples TRBV19 to TRBJ1-5; D ambiguous. The V gene's germline CDR1 is LNHDA and CDR2 SQIVND (reference sequence). The CDR3 contains 12 residues. V was cut by 5 bases and J by 7 bases, with 9 bases left in between. The CDR3 here is CASSEGQQPQHF. In nucleotides, the CDR3 is TGTGCCAGTAGTGAAGGGCAACAGCCCCAGCATTTT.

The table lists this clonotype with many counts. The V and J genes are TRBV28 and TRBJ1-1; TRBD1 might be the D (5 bases). The CDR3 totals 14 residues. The V end was cut by 3 bases, the J end by 1 base, with 9 bases between. Looked up from germline, CDR1 is MDHEN and CDR2 is SYDVKM. The CDR3 coding sequence is TGTGCCAGCAGTTTTTGGGGCGGGAACACTGAAGCTTTCTTT. This codes for CASSFWGGNTEAFF.

This chain connects TRBV7-2 to TRBJ2-4; tentative D call: TRBD2 (6 bases). The CDR3 spans 14 residues. V was clipped by 5 bases and J by 8 bases, with 16 bases between them. CDR1 SGHTA and CDR2 FQGNSA come from the germline V gene. CDR3 bases: TGTGCCAGCAGCCCCTCGGAGGGACGGGACATTCAGTACTTC. It translates to CASSPSEGRDIQYF.

The V and J genes are TRBV5-6 and TRBJ2-3; D perhaps matches TRBD1 (6 bases). The CDR3 loop spans 12 amino acids. Germline V gene sequence: CDR1 SGHDT, CDR2 YYEEEE. Trimming took 4 bases from V and 11 from J, leaving 14 bases between them. CDR3 DNA: TGTGCCAGCAGCCGCCAGGGGATGGAGCAGTATTTT. Protein: CASSRQGMEQYF.

In this sample, this clonotype turned up many times. The chain joins TRBV5-1 to TRBJ2-3; D possibly corresponds to TRBD1 (6 bases). Germline CDR1 reads SGHRS; CDR2 reads YFSETQ. V lost 8 bases, J lost 2 bases, and 12 bases lay in between. The CDR3 extends over 13 amino acids. CDR3 loop: CASEQGFTDTQYF. CDR3 DNA: TGCGCCAGTGAACAGGGATTCACAGATACGCAGTATTTT.